One and the same sample provided the 23 T cell receptor beta chains below, sequenced in a study of blood T cell repertoires in COVID-19. The repertoire was sequenced with immunoSEQ multiplex PCR; TCRdb's copy has only in-frame clones and lacks some. The sample shows about 200,000 clones, nearly 90% of them seen only once. Material for sequencing was PBMCs or T cells enriched from blood (not recorded which). These receptors all come from a woman in her thirties with acute COVID-19.

The chain uses TRBV27 and TRBJ2-3, with TRBD2 identical over 14 bases. Germline V gene data show CDR1 as MNHEY and CDR2 as SMNVEV (reference sequence). This CDR3 comprises 15 residues. The trim removed 6 bases at V and 6 bases at J, leaving 5 bases unmatched. This CDR3 reads CASSPRLAGGDTQYF. The DNA of the CDR3 is TGTGCCAGCAGCCCCAGACTAGCGGGGGGGGATACGCAGTATTTT.

The V and J genes are TRBV7-2 and TRBJ1-5, with D possibly matching TRBD1 (6 bases). Germline CDR1 and CDR2: SGHTA and FQGNSA. CDR3 length: 16 residues. The V gene lost 2 bases and the J gene lost 5 bases, with 16 bases spanning the gap. This CDR3 reads CASSLWGRGGDQPQHF. The CDR3 DNA reads as TGTGCCAGCAGCTTATGGGGCAGGGGAGGGGATCAGCCCCAGCATTTT.

J is TRBJ1-6 and V is TRBV5-1; 10 nucleotides match TRBD1. The CDR3 loop spans 15 amino acids. V lost 3 bases, J lost 9 bases, and 6 bases stayed unmatched. The germline CDR1 and CDR2 sequences are SGHRS and YFSETQ. The CDR3 bases are TGCGCCAGCAGCTCCACCGGGACAGGGGTTTCACCCCTCCACTTT. Protein product: CASSSTGTGVSPLHF.

This rearrangement joins TRBV7-6 to TRBJ2-7, with TRBD1 identical over 12 bases. Looked up from germline, CDR1 is SGHVS and CDR2 is FNYEAQ. The CDR3 has 15 amino acids. With V trimmed by 0 bases and J by 5 bases, 2 bases remained unmatched. The CDR3 is CASSLAGTGGDEQYF. As DNA, the CDR3 is TGTGCCAGCAGCTTAGCTGGGACAGGGGGCGACGAGCAGTACTTC.

This clone was detected only a few times. The genes are TRBV11-2 and TRBJ2-7; 7 bases map to TRBD1. Germline lookup yields CDR1 SGHAT and CDR2 FQNNGV. The junction had 9 bases not matched to a gene; V was cut back by 11 bases and J by 5 bases. The CDR3 covers 12 residues. The CDR3: CAASRGGDEQYF. The CDR3 bases are TGTGCCGCCAGCCGAGGGGGCGACGAGCAGTACTTC.

J is TRBJ1-6 and V is TRBV6-4; 9 bases match TRBD1. CDR3 length: 15 residues. From germline, CDR1 is MRHNA and CDR2 SNTAGT. V was clipped by 4 bases and J by 7 bases; unmatched bases: 5. DNA of the CDR3: TGTGCCAGCAGTGCACTAGGGACAGGGAATTCACCCCTCCACTTT. Encoded protein: CASSALGTGNSPLHF.

V gene TRBV27 combines with J gene TRBJ2-7, with TRBD1 identical over 8 bases. V was pared by 4 bases and J by 5 bases, with 7 bases of the junction left unmatched. Germline lookup yields CDR1 MNHEY and CDR2 SMNVEV (reference sequence). The CDR3 has 14 amino acids. CDR3 in amino acids: CASSSHQGADEQYF. As DNA, the CDR3 is TGTGCCAGCAGTTCCCACCAGGGGGCCGACGAGCAGTACTTC.

The chain combines TRBV27 with TRBJ2-5, with TRBD1 as a possible D gene (6 bases). This CDR3 is built from 17 residues. V was pared by 5 bases and J by 4 bases, with 23 bases between. Germline values: CDR1 MNHEY, CDR2 SMNVEV (reference sequence). The CDR3 is CASSTLSGHRRPETQYF. In DNA, the CDR3 is TGTGCCAGCAGTACCCTCTCGGGACATCGAAGGCCAGAGACCCAGTACTTC.

The rearrangement links TRBV4-3 to TRBJ1-1, with 11 bases identical to TRBD1. Germline V CDR1 and CDR2: LGHNA, YSLEER. CDR3 length equals 16 residues. J lost 5 bases, V lost 0 bases, and 5 bases had no gene match. As DNA, the CDR3 is TGCGCCAGCAGCCAAGATTCCGGGACAGGGGGAACTGAAGCTTTCTTT. Translation gives CASSQDSGTGGTEAFF.

The genes are TRBV2 and TRBJ1-1; maybe TRBD1 (6 bases). The V end lost 6 bases, the J end lost 9 bases, and 11 bases lay between the germline ends. Germline V lookup: CDR1 SNHLY, CDR2 FYNNEI. This CDR3 is built from 11 residues. In nucleotides, the CDR3 is TGTGCCAGCAGGTCGGGACAACAAGCTTTCTTT. Residues: CASRSGQQAFF.

This chain links TRBV29-1 with TRBJ1-2; D perhaps matches TRBD1 (6 bases). Between the trimmed V and J ends, which lost 4 bases and 7 bases, there was a span of 10 bases. From germline, CDR1 is SQVTM and CDR2 ANQGSEA. This CDR3 is built from 11 residues. The chain's CDR3 is CSVGSGAGYTF. CDR3 nucleotides: TGCAGCGTTGGGTCAGGGGCTGGCTACACCTTC.

This chain joins TRBV14 and TRBJ1-5, with D unresolved. CDR1 SGHDN and CDR2 FVKESK come from the germline V gene. The CDR3 totals 13 residues. V lost 0 bases, J lost 6 bases, and 6 bases lay in between. The DNA for the CDR3 is TGTGCCAGCAGCCAAGATTCCCGTCAGCCCCAGCATTTT. Amino acid sequence: CASSQDSRQPQHF.

The J gene is TRBJ1-1, the V gene TRBV4-2, with 10 bases lining up with TRBD1. The V and J ends lost 4 bases and 10 bases, in that order; junction bases with no gene match: 12. In germline, CDR1 is LGHNA, CDR2 YNFKEQ. CDR3 size: 15 residues. The CDR3, as DNA: TGTGCCAGCAGCCCGGGGACAGGGGCCGAAAGTGGAGCTTTCTTT. Translated, it gives CASSPGTGAESGAFF.

This sequence joins TRBV6-2 or TRBV6-3 and TRBJ2-3; unclear D gene. V was trimmed by 4 bases and J by 0 bases, leaving 8 bases between them. Per germline, CDR1 MNHEY and CDR2 SVGEGT. CDR3 length equals 14 residues. CDR3 DNA sequence: TGTGCCAGCAGTTTCCCAGGTAGCACAGATACGCAGTATTTT. It encodes CASSFPGSTDTQYF.

The chain employs TRBV6-5 and TRBJ2-1; 9 bases map to TRBD1. The CDR3 runs to 15 residues. Germline CDR1 reads MNHEY; CDR2 reads SVGAGI. The V segment lost 6 bases and the J segment 8 bases; nucleotides outside the gene matches: 11. CDR3 in amino acids: CASSRVGQGGYEQFF. CDR3 in DNA: TGTGCCAGCAGCCGTGTGGGACAGGGCGGGTATGAGCAGTTCTTC.

J is TRBJ2-1 and V is TRBV7-9; D possibly corresponds to TRBD1 (6 bases). Germline values: CDR1 SEHNR, CDR2 FQNEAQ (reference sequence). The V end was cut by 3 bases, the J end by 6 bases, with 12 bases between. This CDR3 region has 14 residues. CDR3 in amino acids: CASSFSDRANEQFF. As DNA, the CDR3 is TGTGCCAGCAGCTTTTCGGACAGAGCCAATGAGCAGTTCTTC.

The J gene is TRBJ2-7, the V gene TRBV9, with D possibly TRBD1 on 5 matching bases. CDR1 and CDR2 from the germline V gene are SGDLS and YYNGEE. This CDR3 region has 14 residues. Between the trimmed V and J ends, which lost 3 bases and 0 bases, there was a span of 10 bases. The CDR3 protein is CASSEGHSSYEQYF. The CDR3 nucleotides are TGTGCCAGCAGCGAAGGACATAGCTCCTACGAGCAGTACTTC.

The CDR3 region is CASSLSTGDNEKLFF. Written as DNA, the CDR3 is TGCGCCAGCAGCTTATCGACAGGGGATAATGAAAAACTGTTTTTT. The rearrangement links TRBV5-1 to TRBJ1-4; the match to TRBD1 covers 8 bases. Trimming removed 2 bases from V and 4 bases from J; junction bases left unmatched: 4. The germline gives CDR1 SGHRS, CDR2 YFSETQ. CDR3 size: 15 residues.

This sequence joins TRBV5-1 and TRBJ1-2; TRBD1 aligns across 9 bases. V trimming: 0 bases; J trimming: 8 bases; junction bases outside the gene matches: 5. The CDR3 sequence is 14 residues long. CDR1 and CDR2 from the germline V gene are SGHRS and YFSETQ. CDR3 DNA sequence: TGCGCCAGCAGCTTGGAAGGGACAGGGCTCGGCTACACCTTC. Translated, it gives CASSLEGTGLGYTF. Using reference TRBV5-1 and TRBJ1-2 for the parts outside the CDR3, the full variable domain is KAGVTQTPRYLIKTRGQQVTLSCSPISGHRSVSWYQQTPGQGLQFLFEYFSETQRNKGNFPGRFSGRQFSNSRSEMNVSTLELGDSALYLCASSLEGTGLGYTFGSGTRLTVV.

This clone has only a few counts. The rearrangement joins TRBV3-1 (or the pseudogene TRBV3-2) to TRBJ1-2; perhaps TRBD1 as D (5 bases). Germline-derived CDR1 and CDR2 are LGHDT and YNNKEL (reference sequence). Trimming removed 2 bases from V and 6 bases from J, with 19 bases in between. This CDR3 contains 16 residues. The chain's CDR3 is CASSQFGRGLSDGYTF. The CDR3 nucleotides are TGTGCCAGCAGCCAATTCGGACGGGGACTAAGTGATGGCTACACCTTC.

The chain couples TRBV28 to TRBJ1-1; no clear D. Germline V gene sequence: CDR1 MDHEN, CDR2 SYDVKM. The length of the CDR3 is 13 residues. V was clipped by 3 bases and J by 6 bases, with 11 bases between them. CDR3 nucleotide sequence: TGTGCCAGCAGTTTTTCGGGGAGAGCTGAAGCTTTCTTT. Protein sequence: CASSFSGRAEAFF. The whole variable domain, remainder taken from reference TRBV28 and TRBJ1-1, is DVKVTQSSRYLVKRTGEKVFLECVQDMDHENMFWYRQDPGLGLRLIYFSYDVKMKEKGDIPEGYSVSREKKERFSLILESASTNQTSMYLCASSFSGRAEAFFGQGTRLTVV.

This rearrangement joins TRBV6-2 or TRBV6-3 to TRBJ1-6; no reliable D call. CDR3 size: 13 residues. The V gene's germline CDR1 is MNHEY and CDR2 SVGEGT. With 6 bases removed from V and 14 bases from J, the gap between germline ends came to 17 bases. CDR3 protein: CASSGPGRAALHF. In DNA, the CDR3 is TGTGCCAGCAGCGGACCTGGGAGGGCCGCCCTCCACTTT.

V gene TRBV28 combines with J gene TRBJ1-2; no clear D. The V end was cut by 7 bases, the J end by 10 bases, with 22 bases between. This CDR3 region has 14 residues. The germline V gene encodes CDR1 MDHEN and CDR2 SYDVKM. The CDR3 loop is CASTLMGGWEDYTF. The CDR3 DNA reads as TGTGCCAGCACCTTAATGGGCGGGTGGGAGGACTACACCTTC.